This TCR beta chain was identified in a study of blood T cell repertoires in COVID-19. Overall study: Collection of acute and convalescent COVID-19 samples took place in the United States, Italy and Spain. The cDNA or gDNA used as material had been derived from T cells, B-cell-depleted T cells, or PBMCs.

Original analysis: Reference gene primer amplification yielded estimated nucleated cell counts. The repertoire was sequenced with immunoSEQ multiplex PCR; TCRdb's copy has only in-frame clones and lacks some. V and J calls and clone size are as listed in that table; D and trimming were resolved from the DNA. Of 150,000 to 200,000 clones in the sample, roughly 84% are singletons; the top ten hold approximately 2.5%. This CDR3 contains 11 residues. The V end lost 2 bases, the J end lost 9 bases, and 7 bases lay between the germline ends. Germline CDR1 reads MNHNS; CDR2 reads SASEGT. This clonotype originated in a human donor with acute or convalescent COVID-19. The donor label of this sample is uncertain. The sample taken for sequencing was peripheral blood. V is TRBV6-1 and J is TRBJ2-5; D unclear. CDR3 sequence: CASSEFAPQYF. As DNA, the CDR3 is TGTGCCAGCAGTGAATTCGCGCCCCAGTACTTC.